One sample yielded the 8 T cell receptor beta chains listed below, sequenced in a study of cytomegalovirus exposure and HLA in healthy donors. The study ran its PCR with 60 Vbeta and 13 Jbeta primers. The protocol was immunoSEQ multiplex PCR, while the TCRdb copy is restricted to in-frame clones and leaves out a portion. The repertoire holds approximately 190,000 clones, with over 70% as singletons. The specimen sequenced was PBMCs. These receptors were obtained from a man aged 30 to 39 in good health and CMV-seronegative.

This chain uses TRBV29-1 with TRBJ1-1; tentatively, D is TRBD1 (5 bases). The CDR3 length is 15 residues. Trimming shortened V by 2 bases and J by 0 bases, and 13 bases separated the two germline ends. Germline V gene sequence: CDR1 SQVTM, CDR2 ANQGSEA. The DNA of the CDR3 is TGCAGCGTTGAACAAAGGAACAGGCTGAACACTGAAGCTTTCTTT. It is translated as CSVEQRNRLNTEAFF.

CDR3 sequence: CASSPTGQGVGNTEAFF. DNA for the CDR3: TGTGCCAGCAGCCCAACGGGACAGGGGGTTGGGAACACTGAAGCTTTCTTT. J is TRBJ1-1 and V is TRBV7-9, with 11 bases that match TRBD1. The CDR3 is 17 amino acids. Trimming cost V 5 bases and J 1 base; bases outside gene matches: 9. Germline V lookup: CDR1 SEHNR, CDR2 FQNEAQ (reference sequence).

The J gene is TRBJ2-7, the V gene TRBV18; a weak D match, TRBD2 (5 bases). This CDR3 comprises 13 residues. V gave up 7 bases and J gave up 3 bases, with 13 bases separating them. Germline CDR1 and CDR2: KGHSH and LQKENI. The CDR3 reads CASFDRRFYEQYF. The CDR3 DNA reads as TGTGCCAGCTTTGATAGGAGGTTCTACGAGCAGTACTTC.

The CDR3, as DNA: TGTGCCAGCACACCTCAGGGGGCTATAAACATTCAGTACTTC. Amino acids: CASTPQGAINIQYF. This rearrangement joins TRBV2 to TRBJ2-4; TRBD1 matches at 8 bases. CDR3 length: 14 residues. From germline, CDR1 is SNHLY and CDR2 FYNNEI. V trimming: 7 bases; J trimming: 6 bases; junction bases outside the gene matches: 8.

This clone was found a few times. The chain carries TRBV6-5 and TRBJ1-2; 9 bases are a match to TRBD1. V trimming: 8 bases; J trimming: 8 bases; junction bases outside the gene matches: 15. The germline V gene has CDR1 MNHEY and CDR2 SVGAGI. This CDR3 is 15 amino acids long. The CDR3 loop reads CASRGQGLTFGGYTF. CDR3 DNA sequence: TGTGCCAGCCGGGGACAGGGTCTCACTTTTGGGGGCTACACCTTC.

The chain combines TRBV7-9 with TRBJ2-5, with D unresolved. Trimming stripped 4 bases from V and 1 base from J, with 7 bases between. Germline assignment: CDR1 SEHNR and CDR2 FQNEAQ (reference sequence). This CDR3 spans 13 amino acids. CDR3 protein: CASSSHIQETQYF. CDR3 DNA: TGTGCCAGCAGCTCCCACATCCAAGAGACCCAGTACTTC.

The chain couples TRBV28 to TRBJ1-5; D perhaps matches TRBD1 (5 bases). Germline values: CDR1 MDHEN, CDR2 SYDVKM. The length of the CDR3 is 14 residues. Between the trimmed V and J ends, which lost 10 bases and 2 bases, there was a span of 15 bases. CDR3 sequence: CATSEGVGNQPQHF. CDR3 in DNA: TGTGCCACCTCCGAAGGGGTCGGCAATCAGCCCCAGCATTTT.

J is TRBJ2-2 and V is TRBV2, with D perhaps TRBD2 (5 bases). Germline V gene data show CDR1 as SNHLY and CDR2 as FYNNEI. CDR3 size: 15 residues. The germline V and J ends were trimmed by 3 bases and 1 base, with 9 bases remaining between them. The CDR3 DNA sequence: TGTGCCAGCAGTGAGGAGGCAGGGAACACCGGGGAGCTGTTTTTT. This gives the protein CASSEEAGNTGELFF. Complete variable domain (other parts from reference TRBV2 and TRBJ2-2): EPEVTQTPSHQVTQMGQEVILRCVPISNHLYFYWYRQILGQKVEFLVSFYNNEISEKSEIFDDQFSVERPDGSNFTLKIRSTKLEDSAMYFCASSEEAGNTGELFFGEGSRLTVL.